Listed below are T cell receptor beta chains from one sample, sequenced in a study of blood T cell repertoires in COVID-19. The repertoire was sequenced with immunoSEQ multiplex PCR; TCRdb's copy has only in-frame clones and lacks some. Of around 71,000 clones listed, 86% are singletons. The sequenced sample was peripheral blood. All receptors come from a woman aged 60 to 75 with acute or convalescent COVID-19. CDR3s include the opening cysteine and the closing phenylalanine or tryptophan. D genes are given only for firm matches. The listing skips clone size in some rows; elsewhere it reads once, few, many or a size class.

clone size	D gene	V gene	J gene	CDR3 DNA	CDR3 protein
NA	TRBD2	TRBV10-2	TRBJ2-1	TGCGCCAGCAGTAACCCAATTCGTGCTAGCGGGAATGAGCAGTTCTTC	CASSNPIRASGNEQFF
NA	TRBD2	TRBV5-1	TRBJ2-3	TGCGCCAGCAGCCAGGCTAGCGGGGGGAGCACAGATACGCAGTATTTT	CASSQASGGSTDTQYF
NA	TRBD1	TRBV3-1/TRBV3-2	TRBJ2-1	TGTGCCAGCAGCCTGGGGGACAGACAGTTCTTC	CASSLGDRQFF
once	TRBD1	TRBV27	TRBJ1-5	TGTGCCAGCAGTCTCACAGGGGGCAGTCAGCCCCAGCATTTT	CASSLTGGSQPQHF
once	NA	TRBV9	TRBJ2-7	TGTGCCAGCAGCGTAGGAGGAGGAGACTACGAGCAGTACTTC	CASSVGGGDYEQYF
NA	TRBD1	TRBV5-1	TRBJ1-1	TGCGCCAGCAGCCTGGACAGGGATATGACTGAAGCTTTCTTT	CASSLDRDMTEAFF
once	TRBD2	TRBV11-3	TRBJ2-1	TGTGCCAGCAGCAAGGAACTAGCGTCCGATGAGCAGTTCTTC	CASSKELASDEQFF
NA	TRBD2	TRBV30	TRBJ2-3	TGTGCCTGGACTAGCGGAGCCACAGATACGCAGTATTTT	CAWTSGATDTQYF
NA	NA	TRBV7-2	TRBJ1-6	TGTGCCAGCAGCCCTAAACAGCCCTTCTATAATTCACCCCTCCACTTT	CASSPKQPFYNSPLHF
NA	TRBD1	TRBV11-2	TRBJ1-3	TGTGCCAGCAGCTTTGCCCAGGGGGCGGGAGGAAACACCATATATTTT	CASSFAQGAGGNTIYF
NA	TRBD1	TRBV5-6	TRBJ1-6	TGTGCCAGCAGCCCCGGGACAGGGGATTCACCCCTCCACTTT	CASSPGTGDSPLHF
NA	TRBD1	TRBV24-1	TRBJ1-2	TGTGCCACCAGTGACTGGGACAGAAACTATGGCTACACCTTC	CATSDWDRNYGYTF